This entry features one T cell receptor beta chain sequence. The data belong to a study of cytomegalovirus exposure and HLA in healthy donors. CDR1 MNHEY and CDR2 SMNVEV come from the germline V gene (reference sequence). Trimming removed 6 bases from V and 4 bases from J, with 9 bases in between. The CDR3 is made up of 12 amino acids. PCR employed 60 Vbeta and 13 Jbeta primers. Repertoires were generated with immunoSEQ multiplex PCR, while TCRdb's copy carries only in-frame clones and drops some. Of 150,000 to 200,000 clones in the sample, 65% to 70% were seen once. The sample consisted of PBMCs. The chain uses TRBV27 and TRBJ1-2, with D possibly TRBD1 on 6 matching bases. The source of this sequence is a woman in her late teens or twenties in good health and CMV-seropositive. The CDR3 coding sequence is TGTGCCAGCAGGGGGACATTCTATGGCTACACCTTC. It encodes CASRGTFYGYTF.